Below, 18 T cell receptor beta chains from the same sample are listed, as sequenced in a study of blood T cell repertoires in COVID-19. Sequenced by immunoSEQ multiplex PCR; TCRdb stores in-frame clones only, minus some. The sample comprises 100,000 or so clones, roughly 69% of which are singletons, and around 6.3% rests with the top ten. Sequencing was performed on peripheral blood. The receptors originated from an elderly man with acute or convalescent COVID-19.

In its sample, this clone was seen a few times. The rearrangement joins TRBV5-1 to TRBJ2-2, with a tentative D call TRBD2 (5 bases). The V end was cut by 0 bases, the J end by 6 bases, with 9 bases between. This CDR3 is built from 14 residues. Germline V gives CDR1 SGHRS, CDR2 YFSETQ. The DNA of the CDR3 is TGCGCCAGCAGCTTGGCCGAACTAGCCGGGGAGCTGTTTTTT. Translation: CASSLAELAGELFF.

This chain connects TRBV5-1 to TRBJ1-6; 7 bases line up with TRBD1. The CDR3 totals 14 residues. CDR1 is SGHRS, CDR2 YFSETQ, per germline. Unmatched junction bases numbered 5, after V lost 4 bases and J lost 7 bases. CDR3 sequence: CASSVQGDNSPLHF. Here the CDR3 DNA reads TGCGCCAGCAGCGTTCAGGGGGACAATTCACCCCTCCACTTT.

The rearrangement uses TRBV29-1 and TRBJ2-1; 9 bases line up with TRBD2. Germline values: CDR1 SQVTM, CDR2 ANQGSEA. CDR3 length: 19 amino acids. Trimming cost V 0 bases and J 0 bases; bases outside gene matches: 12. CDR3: CSVEDPPSSGANSYNEQFF. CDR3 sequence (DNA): TGCAGCGTTGAAGATCCGCCCTCTAGCGGGGCTAACTCCTACAATGAGCAGTTCTTC.

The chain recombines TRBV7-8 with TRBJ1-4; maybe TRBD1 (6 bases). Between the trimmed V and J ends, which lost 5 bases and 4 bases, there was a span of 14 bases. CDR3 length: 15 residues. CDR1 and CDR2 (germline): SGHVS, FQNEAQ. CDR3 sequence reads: CASSEGGRSNEKLFF. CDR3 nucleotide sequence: TGTGCCAGCAGCGAGGGGGGGAGGAGTAATGAAAAACTGTTTTTT.

As DNA, the CDR3 is TGCGCCAGCAGCCAACCAGCGGACGGAACAGATACGCAGTATTTT. As protein: CASSQPADGTDTQYF. This chain connects TRBV4-1 to TRBJ2-3, with D possibly being TRBD2 (5 bases). V was cut by 2 bases and J by 3 bases, with 12 bases left in between. In germline, CDR1 is MGHRA, CDR2 YSYEKL. The CDR3 totals 15 residues.

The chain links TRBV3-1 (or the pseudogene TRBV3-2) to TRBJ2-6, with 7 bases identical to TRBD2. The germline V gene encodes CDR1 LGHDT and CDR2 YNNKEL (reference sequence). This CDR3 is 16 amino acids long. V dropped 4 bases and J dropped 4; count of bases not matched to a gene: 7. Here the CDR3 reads CASSLSGTLGANVLTF. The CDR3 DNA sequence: TGTGCCAGCAGCCTGAGCGGGACCTTAGGGGCCAACGTCCTGACTTTC.

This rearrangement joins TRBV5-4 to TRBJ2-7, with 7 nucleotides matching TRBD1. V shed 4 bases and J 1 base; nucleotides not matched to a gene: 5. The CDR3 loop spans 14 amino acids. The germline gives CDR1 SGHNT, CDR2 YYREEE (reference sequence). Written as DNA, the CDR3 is TGTGCCAGCAGCAGTGGGACAGTGTCCTACGAGCAGTACTTC. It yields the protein CASSSGTVSYEQYF.

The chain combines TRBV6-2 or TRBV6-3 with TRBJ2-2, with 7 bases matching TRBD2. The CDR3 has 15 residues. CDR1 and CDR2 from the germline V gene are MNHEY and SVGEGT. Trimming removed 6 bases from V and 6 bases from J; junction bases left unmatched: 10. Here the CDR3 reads CASSLSLAAAGELFF. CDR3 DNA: TGTGCCAGCAGCCTCTCTCTAGCGGCCGCCGGGGAGCTGTTTTTT.

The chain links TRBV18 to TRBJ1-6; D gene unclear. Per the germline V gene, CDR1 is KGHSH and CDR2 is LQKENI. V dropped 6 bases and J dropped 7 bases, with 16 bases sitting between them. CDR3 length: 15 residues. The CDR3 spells CASSPSGSGNSPLHF. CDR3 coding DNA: TGTGCCAGCTCTCCCTCGGGTTCCGGGAATTCACCCCTCCACTTT.

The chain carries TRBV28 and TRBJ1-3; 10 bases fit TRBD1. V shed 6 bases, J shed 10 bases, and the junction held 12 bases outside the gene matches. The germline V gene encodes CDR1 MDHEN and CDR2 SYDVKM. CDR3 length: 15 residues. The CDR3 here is CASSPPTGGPGTIYF. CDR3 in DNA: TGTGCCAGCAGCCCTCCGACAGGGGGCCCAGGGACCATATATTTT.

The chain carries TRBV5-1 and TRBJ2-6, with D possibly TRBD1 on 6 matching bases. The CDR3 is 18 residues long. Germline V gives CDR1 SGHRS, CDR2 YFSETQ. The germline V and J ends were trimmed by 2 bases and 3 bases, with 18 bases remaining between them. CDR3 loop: CASSLSGATLGGANVLTF. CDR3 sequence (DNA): TGCGCCAGCAGCTTATCAGGGGCCACCTTAGGTGGGGCCAACGTCCTGACTTTC.

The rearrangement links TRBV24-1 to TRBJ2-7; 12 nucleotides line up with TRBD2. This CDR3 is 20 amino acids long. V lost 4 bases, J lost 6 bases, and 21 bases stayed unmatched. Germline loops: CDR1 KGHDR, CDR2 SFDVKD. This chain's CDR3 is CATSDPPGLAGNRNFCEQYF. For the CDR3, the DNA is TGTGCCACCAGTGACCCCCCCGGACTAGCGGGAAACCGGAATTTCTGCGAGCAGTACTTC.

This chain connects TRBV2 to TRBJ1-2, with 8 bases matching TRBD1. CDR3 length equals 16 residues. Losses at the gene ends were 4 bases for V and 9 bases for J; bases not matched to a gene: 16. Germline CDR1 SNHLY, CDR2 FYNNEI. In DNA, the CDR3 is TGTGCCAGCAGTGGGTCTGTTTCGGACAGGGTATTTAGCTACACCTTC. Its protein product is CASSGSVSDRVFSYTF.

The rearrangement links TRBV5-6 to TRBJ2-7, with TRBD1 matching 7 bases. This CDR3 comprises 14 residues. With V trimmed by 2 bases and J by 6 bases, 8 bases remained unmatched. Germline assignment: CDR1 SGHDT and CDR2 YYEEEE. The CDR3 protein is CASSFMQGVGEQYF. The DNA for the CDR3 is TGTGCCAGCAGCTTCATGCAGGGGGTCGGCGAGCAGTACTTC.

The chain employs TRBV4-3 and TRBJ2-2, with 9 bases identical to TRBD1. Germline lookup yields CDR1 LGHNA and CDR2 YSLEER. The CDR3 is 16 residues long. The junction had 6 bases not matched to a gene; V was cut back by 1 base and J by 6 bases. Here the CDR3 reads CASSQGETGGSGELFF. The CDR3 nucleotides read TGCGCCAGCAGCCAAGGAGAGACAGGGGGATCCGGGGAGCTGTTTTTT.

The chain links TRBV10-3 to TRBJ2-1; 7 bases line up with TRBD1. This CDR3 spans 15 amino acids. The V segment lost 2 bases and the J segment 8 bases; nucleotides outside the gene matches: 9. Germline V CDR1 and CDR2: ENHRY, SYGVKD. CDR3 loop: CAISERGRGPHEQFF. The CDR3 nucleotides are TGTGCCATCAGTGAGCGGGGAAGGGGGCCTCATGAGCAGTTCTTC.

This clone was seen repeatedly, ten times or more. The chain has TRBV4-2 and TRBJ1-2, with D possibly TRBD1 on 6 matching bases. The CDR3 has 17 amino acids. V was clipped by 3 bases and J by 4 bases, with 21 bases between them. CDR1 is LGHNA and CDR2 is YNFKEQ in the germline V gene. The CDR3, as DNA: TGTGCCAGCAGCCAGGACCTAAATAGGGGGGGAAGCTATGGCTACACCTTC. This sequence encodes CASSQDLNRGGSYGYTF.

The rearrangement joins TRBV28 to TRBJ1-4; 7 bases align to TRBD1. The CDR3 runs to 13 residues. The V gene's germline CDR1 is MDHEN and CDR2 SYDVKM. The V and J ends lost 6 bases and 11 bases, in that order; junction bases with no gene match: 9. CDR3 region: CASRETGLDKLFF. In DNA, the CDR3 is TGTGCCAGCAGGGAGACAGGGTTGGACAAACTGTTTTTT.